This T cell receptor beta chain was captured by sequencing in a study of shared clonotypes between healthy human individuals. For the study at large: Donors had three CD4 naive, three CD4 memory, two CD8 naive and one CD8 memory plate apiece. General study findings and limits: With few donors, the genetic and exposure-history diversity represented was limited. The sole specimen, blood, was sampled, and tissue repertoires likely differ.

Only in-frame clones appear in the TCRdb table, and some are missing; sequencing was by immunoSEQ multiplex PCR. Counted here are about 990,000 clones, around 78% occurring once; the ten biggest clones make up roughly 0.62%. In the CD4+ fraction, cells were divided into CD45RA+ naive and CD45RA-negative memory subsets. Note on this clone: Its antigen remains unidentified.

Sequencing was performed on memory CD4+ T cells from PBMCs. Noted subset: CD45RA-negative fraction. This clonotype was obtained from a man younger than 35 in good health. Some clones in this sample may be carry-over from other donors' samples.

The CDR3 bases are TGTGCCAGCAGCCGACTAGTCCTTTCGTGGGATACGCAGTATTTT. This codes for CASSRLVLSWDTQYF. The J gene is TRBJ2-3, the V gene TRBV7-2; weak D call: TRBD2 (6 bases). Germline V gives CDR1 SGHTA, CDR2 FQGNSA. V lost 5 bases and J 6 bases, leaving 18 bases between the germline ends. This CDR3 has 15 amino acids. Looking up the rest from reference TRBV7-2 and TRBJ2-3 gives the full variable domain: GAGVSQSPSNKVTEKGKDVELRCDPISGHTALYWYRQSLGQGLEFLIYFQGNSAPDKSGLPSDRFSAERTGGSVSTLTIQRTQQEDSAVYLCASSRLVLSWDTQYFGPGTRLTVL.